This entry lists 30 T cell receptor beta chains sequenced from one sample in a study of cytomegalovirus exposure and HLA in healthy donors. Using immunoSEQ multiplex PCR, the repertoire was profiled, and TCRdb retains in-frame clones only, with some absent. The table includes about 150,000 clones, 70% to 90% detected once. Material: PBMCs. Receptors originate from a human donor in good health.

CDR3 region: CASSLVARNTGELFF. For the CDR3, the DNA is TGTGCCAGCAGCTTAGTGGCAAGGAACACCGGGGAGCTGTTTTTT. J is TRBJ2-2 and V is TRBV7-2, with no clear D. Germline CDR1 reads SGHTA; CDR2 reads FQGNSA. V lost 1 base and J 1 base, leaving 7 bases between the germline ends. The CDR3 contains 15 residues.

This sequence joins TRBV7-2 and TRBJ2-2; 15 bases align to TRBD2. The CDR3 is 16 amino acids. V lost 5 bases and J lost 8; bases outside the gene matches: 6. Germline values: CDR1 SGHTA, CDR2 FQGNSA. The CDR3, as DNA: TGTGCCAGCAGCCCCGGACTAGCGGGGGGGGAGGGGGAGCTGTTTTTT. Its translation is CASSPGLAGGEGELFF.

The J gene is TRBJ2-1, the V gene TRBV19, with 13 bases aligning to TRBD2. V shed 4 bases and J 7 bases; nucleotides not matched to a gene: 10. The CDR3 spans 17 residues. Per germline, CDR1 LNHDA and CDR2 SQIVND (reference sequence). CDR3: CASSKGTGTSGANEQFF. Written as DNA, the CDR3 is TGTGCCAGTAGTAAGGGGACCGGGACTAGCGGGGCTAATGAGCAGTTCTTC. Full variable domain (outside the CDR3, taken from reference TRBV19 and TRBJ2-1): DGGITQSPKYLFRKEGQNVTLSCEQNLNHDAMYWYRQDPGQGLRLIYYSQIVNDFQKGDIAEGYSVSREKKESFPLTVTSAQKNPTAFYLCASSKGTGTSGANEQFFGPGTRLTVL.

The chain carries TRBV27 and TRBJ2-1, with a tentative D call TRBD2 (6 bases). Germline V gene sequence: CDR1 MNHEY, CDR2 SMNVEV (reference sequence). V dropped 2 bases and J dropped 6 bases, with 11 bases sitting between them. There are 14 residues in the CDR3. CDR3 sequence reads: CASSLLETSNEQFF. CDR3 DNA: TGTGCCAGCAGTTTACTTGAGACTAGCAATGAGCAGTTCTTC.

In DNA, the CDR3 is TGCGCCAGCAGGCCGACAGGGGCGCTAAATGGTGGCTACACCTTC. Translation: CASRPTGALNGGYTF. V gene TRBV4-3 combines with J gene TRBJ1-2; TRBD1 matches at 8 bases. CDR1 and CDR2 (germline): LGHNA, YSLEER. This CDR3 is built from 15 residues. Germline trimming cut 6 bases from V and 7 bases from J; bases unmatched to any gene: 13.

The chain recombines TRBV4-3 with TRBJ2-3, with 7 bases aligning to TRBD2. The germline CDR1 and CDR2 sequences are LGHNA and YSLEER. This CDR3 is 15 amino acids long. V trimming: 5 bases; J trimming: 3 bases; junction bases outside the gene matches: 8. The CDR3 region is CASSVGSGVTDTQYF. The CDR3, as DNA: TGCGCCAGCAGCGTAGGGAGCGGGGTAACAGATACGCAGTATTTT.

This clone was detected only once. The CDR3 sequence is CASSSTTGGAPYNSPLHF. CDR3 DNA: TGTGCCAGCAGCTCCACGACAGGGGGCGCCCCCTATAATTCACCCCTCCACTTT. The V and J genes are TRBV7-2 and TRBJ1-6, with 10 positions matching TRBD1. The CDR3 contains 18 residues. J gave up 2 bases and V 4 bases, and 8 bases lay outside the gene matches. From germline, CDR1 is SGHTA and CDR2 FQGNSA.

Turning to this clone: The sample holds other DNA sequences that translate to the same CDR3. This chain uses TRBV5-1 with TRBJ2-1; the match to TRBD2 covers 7 bases. CDR1 SGHRS and CDR2 YFSETQ come from the germline V gene. The V and J ends lost 0 bases and 2 bases, in that order; junction bases with no gene match: 2. This CDR3 is 15 amino acids long. The CDR3 reads CASSLGAGAYNEQFF. Here the CDR3 DNA reads TGCGCCAGCAGCTTGGGGGCGGGGGCCTACAATGAGCAGTTCTTC.

This chain links TRBV5-1 with TRBJ1-2; TRBD1 might be the D (6 bases). The CDR3 extends over 13 amino acids. From germline, CDR1 is SGHRS and CDR2 YFSETQ. Trimming removed 4 bases from V and 8 bases from J, with 15 bases in between. This CDR3 reads CASSPGQAKGYTF. DNA for the CDR3: TGCGCCAGCAGCCCGGGACAAGCCAAGGGCTACACCTTC.

This CDR3 reads CSVEDGGARGHEQYF. CDR3 in DNA: TGCAGCGTTGAAGATGGCGGGGCCCGAGGCCACGAGCAGTACTTC. The chain has TRBV29-1 and TRBJ2-7, with D perhaps matching TRBD2 (6 bases). The CDR3 contains 15 residues. Trimming removed 0 bases from V and 5 bases from J, with 17 bases in between. Germline V gives CDR1 SQVTM, CDR2 ANQGSEA.

In this sample, this clone turned up once. The genes are TRBV19 and TRBJ1-2; D may be TRBD1 (6 bases). Trimming removed 1 base at V and 3 bases at J, with 6 bases between. CDR1 LNHDA and CDR2 SQIVND come from the germline V gene (reference sequence). The CDR3 has 13 residues. The CDR3 here is CASSIAGDYGYTF. DNA for the CDR3: TGTGCCAGTAGTATAGCAGGGGACTATGGCTACACCTTC.

The chain is built from TRBV5-6 and TRBJ1-4; D uncertain. CDR1 and CDR2 from the germline V gene are SGHDT and YYEEEE. Trimming took off 1 base at V and 6 bases at J, with 10 bases between the two ends. CDR3 size: 14 residues. CDR3: CASSLLPSHEKLFF. The DNA of the CDR3 is TGTGCCAGCAGCTTGCTACCGAGCCATGAAAAACTGTTTTTT.

V is TRBV7-9 and J is TRBJ1-2; possibly TRBD1 for D (5 bases). CDR3 size: 13 residues. Trimming pared 4 bases from V and 7 bases from J, leaving 13 bases between. Germline V gives CDR1 SEHNR, CDR2 FQNEAQ (reference sequence). The CDR3 DNA follows: TGTGCCAGCAGCTCAACCCAGGGAAGTGGCTACACCTTC. Residues: CASSSTQGSGYTF.

V and J are TRBV19 and TRBJ1-1; D is undetermined. The germline V and J ends were trimmed by 5 bases and 5 bases, with 6 bases remaining between them. In germline, CDR1 is LNHDA, CDR2 SQIVND (reference sequence). This CDR3 has 11 residues. The CDR3 DNA reads TGTGCCAGTAGTGTCGGTACTGAAGCTTTCTTT. It yields the protein CASSVGTEAFF.

The V call is TRBV9, the J call TRBJ1-3; a weak D match, TRBD1 (6 bases). With 3 bases removed from V and 7 bases from J, the gap between germline ends came to 20 bases. Germline loops: CDR1 SGDLS, CDR2 YYNGEE. This CDR3 is 16 amino acids long. This chain's CDR3 is CASSAPYLAGVNTIYF. The CDR3 nucleotides read TGTGCCAGCAGCGCCCCTTACTTGGCAGGGGTCAACACCATATATTTT.

J is TRBJ1-4 and V is TRBV9; D is ambiguous. V was cut by 0 bases and J by 5 bases, with 11 bases left in between. The length of the CDR3 is 15 residues. Germline CDR1 and CDR2: SGDLS and YYNGEE. For the CDR3, the DNA is TGTGCCAGCAGCGTAGGACTCAATGGGAATGAAAAACTGTTTTTT. Translated: CASSVGLNGNEKLFF.

This clone was seen a single time. V usage is TRBV6-6 and J usage is TRBJ1-5, with 9 bases identical to TRBD1. This CDR3 comprises 16 residues. The ends lost 2 bases at V and 0 bases at J; junction bases unmatched: 2. Germline CDR1 is MNHNY and CDR2 is SVGAGI (reference sequence). The CDR3 DNA follows: TGTGCCAGCAGTTACGGGACAGGGTATAGCAATCAGCCCCAGCATTTT. It specifies CASSYGTGYSNQPQHF.

The chain employs TRBV6-1 and TRBJ1-1; the D gene is possibly TRBD1 (5 bases). The V gene's germline CDR1 is MNHNS and CDR2 SASEGT. The V gene lost 6 bases and the J gene lost 1 base, with 9 bases spanning the gap. The CDR3 totals 13 residues. The chain's CDR3 is CASSGRENTEAFF. The CDR3, as DNA: TGTGCCAGCAGCGGCAGGGAGAACACTGAAGCTTTCTTT.

This sequence joins TRBV5-1 and TRBJ1-2; D ambiguous. The V end was cut by 4 bases, the J end by 7 bases, with 17 bases between. Germline V lookup: CDR1 SGHRS, CDR2 YFSETQ. The CDR3 has 14 residues. In nucleotides, the CDR3 is TGCGCCAGCAGCCCCGGAAGGGTGGCGGGTGGCTACACCTTC. This encodes CASSPGRVAGGYTF.

This CDR3 reads CASSPPSYEQYF. The CDR3 DNA is TGCGCCAGCAGCCCCCCCAGTTACGAGCAGTACTTC. The chain links TRBV5-1 to TRBJ2-7; D not certain. V was clipped by 4 bases and J by 4 bases, with 9 bases between them. The CDR3 extends over 12 amino acids. Germline-derived CDR1 and CDR2 are SGHRS and YFSETQ.

The chain is built from TRBV4-1 and TRBJ2-7; the match to TRBD1 covers 8 bases. This CDR3 is 14 amino acids long. J lost 3 bases, V lost 5 bases, and 6 bases had no gene match. Germline V CDR1 and CDR2: MGHRA, YSYEKL. In DNA, the CDR3 is TGCGCCAGCAGCACCGGACAGGGACGCTACGAGCAGTACTTC. Encoded protein: CASSTGQGRYEQYF.

The V and J genes are TRBV5-1 and TRBJ1-4, with 7 bases fitting TRBD1. This CDR3 is 14 amino acids long. V was clipped by 2 bases and J by 14 bases; unmatched bases: 12. Germline CDR1 and CDR2: SGHRS and YFSETQ. The DNA of the CDR3 is TGCGCCAGCAGCTTAAACGGACAGGTCGGAGATCTGTTTTTT. The encoded protein is CASSLNGQVGDLFF. Full variable domain (outside the CDR3, taken from reference TRBV5-1 and TRBJ1-4): KAGVTQTPRYLIKTRGQQVTLSCSPISGHRSVSWYQQTPGQGLQFLFEYFSETQRNKGNFPGRFSGRQFSNSRSEMNVSTLELGDSALYLCASSLNGQVGDLFFGSGTQLSVL.

This chain uses TRBV6-6 with TRBJ1-2; 10 bases are a match to TRBD1. The V gene's germline CDR1 is MNHNY and CDR2 SVGAGI (reference sequence). The ends lost 2 bases at V and 4 bases at J; junction bases unmatched: 7. This CDR3 has 16 residues. This chain's CDR3 is CASSYRERTGGYGYTF. The DNA of the CDR3 is TGTGCCAGCAGTTACCGGGAGAGGACAGGGGGCTATGGCTACACCTTC.

The J gene is TRBJ1-4, the V gene TRBV7-7; 8 bases are shared with TRBD1. CDR3 length: 14 amino acids. The germline V gene encodes CDR1 SSHAT and CDR2 FNYEAQ (reference sequence). V was clipped by 5 bases and J by 5 bases; unmatched bases: 4. The CDR3 DNA sequence: TGTGCCAGCAGCCCTGGACAGGGCAATGAAAAACTGTTTTTT. It specifies CASSPGQGNEKLFF.

The count of this clone is one. V is TRBV2 and J is TRBJ1-2; TRBD1 aligns across 7 bases. Losses at the gene ends were 2 bases for V and 8 bases for J; bases not matched to a gene: 11. There are 15 residues in the CDR3. Germline lookup yields CDR1 SNHLY and CDR2 FYNNEI. CDR3 sequence reads: CASSERRQGTFGYTF. CDR3 coding DNA: TGTGCCAGCAGTGAAAGGAGACAGGGTACGTTCGGCTACACCTTC.

V is TRBV2 and J is TRBJ1-2, with 9 bases matching TRBD1. The germline gives CDR1 SNHLY, CDR2 FYNNEI. V lost 5 bases, J lost 3 bases, and 10 bases stayed unmatched. CDR3 length: 16 amino acids. CDR3 bases: TGTGCCAGCAGTAGACGGGACAGGGAGTTTCACTATGGCTACACCTTC. This encodes CASSRRDREFHYGYTF.

The chain recombines TRBV28 with TRBJ1-1; D not certain. This CDR3 has 13 residues. Trimming pared 2 bases from V and 5 bases from J, leaving 9 bases between. Per germline, CDR1 MDHEN and CDR2 SYDVKM. CDR3 sequence reads: CASSLRSITEAFF. DNA of the CDR3: TGTGCCAGCAGTTTAAGGAGCATAACTGAAGCTTTCTTT.

The chain is built from TRBV18 and TRBJ2-1, with 7 bases matching TRBD2. This CDR3 contains 15 residues. The germline CDR1 and CDR2 sequences are KGHSH and LQKENI. The trim removed 3 bases at V and 5 bases at J, leaving 7 bases unmatched. The CDR3, as DNA: TGTGCCAGCTCACCTTCAGGCGGGGGTGACAATGAGCAGTTCTTC. Translating gives CASSPSGGGDNEQFF.

This clone has a single count. V and J are TRBV29-1 and TRBJ1-2, with 10 bases identical to TRBD1. Per the germline V gene, CDR1 is SQVTM and CDR2 is ANQGSEA. The CDR3 consists of 14 residues. V shed 5 bases, J shed 4 bases, and the junction held 7 bases outside the gene matches. CDR3 protein: CSVLTGGSGYGYTF. CDR3 bases: TGCAGCGTTTTGACAGGGGGCAGTGGCTATGGCTACACCTTC.

The chain links TRBV5-1 to TRBJ1-2; unclear D gene. The CDR3 is 15 amino acids. CDR1 SGHRS and CDR2 YFSETQ come from the germline V gene. V shed 0 bases and J shed 3 bases, with 12 bases lying between them. The CDR3: CASSLGSLQDYGYTF. In DNA, the CDR3 is TGCGCCAGCAGCTTGGGATCGCTTCAGGACTATGGCTACACCTTC.